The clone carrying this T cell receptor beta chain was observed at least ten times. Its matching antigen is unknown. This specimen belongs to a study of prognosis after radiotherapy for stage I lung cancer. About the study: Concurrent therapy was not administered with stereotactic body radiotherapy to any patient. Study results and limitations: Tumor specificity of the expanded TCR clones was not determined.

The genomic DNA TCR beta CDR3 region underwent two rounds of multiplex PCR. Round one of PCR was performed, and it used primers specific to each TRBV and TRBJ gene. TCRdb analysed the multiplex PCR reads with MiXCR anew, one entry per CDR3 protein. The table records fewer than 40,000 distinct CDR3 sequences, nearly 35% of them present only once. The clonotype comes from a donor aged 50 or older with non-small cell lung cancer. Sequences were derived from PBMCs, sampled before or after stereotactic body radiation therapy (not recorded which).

CDR3 bases: TGTGCCAGCAGCGCGGGTACCGATACGCAGTATTTT. It codes for CASSAGTDTQYF. This chain links TRBV9 with TRBJ2-3, with no clear D. V was cut by 3 bases and J by 6 bases, with 8 bases left in between. CDR1 SGDLS and CDR2 YYNGEE come from the germline V gene. This CDR3 is 12 amino acids long.